What follows are 11 T cell receptor beta chains derived from one specimen sequenced in a study of response to subunit inactivated influenza vaccine. Each CDR3 protein gets one entry after TCRdb re-called the RT-PCR reads with MiXCR. The sample lists 610,000 or so distinct CDR3 sequences; 13% to 15% were seen once. The sequencing here drew on PBMCs from blood, taken roughly 12 days after vaccination. These receptors were taken from a man aged 45-65 years who received an inactivated influenza vaccine.

The chain carries TRBV11-2 and TRBJ2-5; possibly TRBD1 for D (6 bases). This CDR3 comprises 13 residues. Germline values: CDR1 SGHAT, CDR2 FQNNGV. Trimming shortened V by 4 bases and J by 14 bases, and 20 bases separated the two germline ends. CDR3 residues: CASSSQRQDTGYF. The CDR3 coding sequence is TGTGCCAGCAGCTCCCAGAGACAGGATACGGGATACTTC.

The chain recombines TRBV4-1 with TRBJ2-1; TRBD2 aligns across 12 bases. V lost 3 bases, J lost 4 bases, and 7 bases stayed unmatched. The germline CDR1 and CDR2 sequences are MGHRA and YSYEKL. This CDR3 contains 17 residues. The CDR3 region is CASSQVTSGSLYNEQFF. DNA for the CDR3: TGCGCCAGCAGCCAGGTGACTAGCGGGAGCTTGTACAATGAGCAGTTCTTC.

The J gene is TRBJ2-3, the V gene TRBV7-8, with D possibly TRBD2 on 7 matching bases. This CDR3 is built from 15 residues. The ends were cut back, 3 bases at V and 2 bases at J, with 12 bases in the middle. The V gene's germline CDR1 is SGHVS and CDR2 FQNEAQ. CDR3 sequence: CASSLRGGFTDTQYF. CDR3 in DNA: TGTGCCAGCAGCTTGAGGGGGGGCTTCACAGATACGCAGTATTTT.

The CDR3 sequence is CAISESSSADRRLTQYF. The CDR3, as DNA: TGTGCCATCAGTGAGTCATCGTCGGCTGACAGGCGACTTACGCAGTATTTT. This rearrangement joins TRBV10-3 to TRBJ2-3; TRBD1 might be the D (6 bases). The CDR3 extends over 17 amino acids. Trimming stripped 0 bases from V and 8 bases from J, with 21 bases between. In germline, CDR1 is ENHRY, CDR2 SYGVKD.

This clonotype was observed many times. This rearrangement joins TRBV7-8 to TRBJ2-7, with TRBD2 matching over 7 bases. The germline gives CDR1 SGHVS, CDR2 FQNEAQ. This CDR3 has 16 amino acids. V trimming: 2 bases; J trimming: 4 bases; junction bases outside the gene matches: 11. The CDR3 region is CASSLRGRVGFYEQYF. Written as DNA, the CDR3 is TGTGCCAGCAGCTTACGGGGGAGGGTTGGTTTTTACGAGCAGTACTTC.

A few counts support this clonotype. The V gene is TRBV3-1, the J gene TRBJ2-7; 8 nucleotides agree with TRBD1. The CDR3 contains 16 residues. Trimming removed 6 bases from V and 0 bases from J; junction bases left unmatched: 10. Germline assignment: CDR1 LGHDT and CDR2 YNNKEL (reference sequence). CDR3 residues: CASSRTGFGSSYEQYF. The CDR3 DNA sequence: TGTGCCAGCAGTCGGACAGGGTTTGGCAGCTCCTACGAGCAGTACTTC.

CDR3 bases: TGCGCCAGCAGCTACGGACAGGTTTACACTGAAGCTTTCTTT. Translating gives CASSYGQVYTEAFF. The V call is TRBV5-1, the J call TRBJ1-1, with 7 bases aligning to TRBD1. Trimming took 3 bases from V and 3 from J; bases not matched to a gene: 5. Germline CDR1 SGHRS, CDR2 YFSETQ. The CDR3 is 14 amino acids.

The genes are TRBV13 and TRBJ2-1; TRBD2 matches 8 bases. The CDR3 totals 17 residues. CDR1 is PRHDT and CDR2 is FYEKMQ in the germline V gene (reference sequence). With V trimmed by 3 bases and J by 9 bases, 16 bases remained unmatched. The CDR3 spells CASSFNGGTRSGGEQFF. In nucleotides, the CDR3 is TGTGCCAGCAGCTTTAATGGGGGGACTAGGTCCGGTGGTGAGCAGTTCTTC.

This chain connects TRBV7-3 to TRBJ1-1; 11 bases line up with TRBD1. Trimming took 4 bases from V and 11 from J; bases not matched to a gene: 12. Germline assignment: CDR1 SGHTA and CDR2 FQGTGA. The CDR3 extends over 15 amino acids. The CDR3 loop is CASSSQAGQGARAFF. The CDR3 bases are TGTGCCAGCAGCTCACAGGCCGGACAGGGGGCTAGGGCTTTCTTT.

The chain is built from TRBV15 and TRBJ2-5; D unresolved. The ends were cut back, 3 bases at V and 3 bases at J, with 8 bases in the middle. Germline V gives CDR1 LNHNV, CDR2 YYDKDF (reference sequence). The length of the CDR3 is 13 residues. The CDR3 reads CATSSAPKETQYF. The CDR3 bases are TGTGCCACCAGCAGCGCGCCTAAAGAGACCCAGTACTTC.

The rearrangement joins TRBV6-2 or TRBV6-3 to TRBJ2-3; D call uncertain. CDR3 length: 17 amino acids. The germline CDR1 and CDR2 sequences are MNHEY and SVGEGT. Trimming left V 5 bases short and J 4 bases short, with 22 bases between. Written as DNA, the CDR3 is TGTGCCAGCAGTGGCTCAGGACCTAGAAGGTACGCAGATACGCAGTATTTT. Translated: CASSGSGPRRYADTQYF.